The next 25 T cell receptor beta chains were all read from a single sample in a study of regulatory T cells in long-lasting Graves disease. For TCR beta, libraries came from iRepertoire HTBI primers and Arm-PCR of CDR3 regions. TCRdb itself ran the multiplex PCR reads through MiXCR, one entry per CDR3 protein. The sample includes some 250,000 distinct CDR3 sequences, roughly 18% seen only once; the top ten take 14%. Documented time point: newly diagnosed GD, antithyroid drugs for less than 3 months. RNA from PBMCs was the source of the TCR library. This sample was shared with a second study, whose subject was T cells in Graves' hyperthyroidism and ophthalmopathy.

Specimen: peripheral blood mononuclear cells (PBMCs), collected at new diagnosis, from a patient treated with antithyroid drugs. These receptor sequences come from a woman aged 25-40 years with Graves disease.

Many counts were recorded for this clonotype. This chain connects TRBV2 to TRBJ1-5, with 7 bases aligning to TRBD1. Looked up from germline, CDR1 is SNHLY and CDR2 is FYNNEI. The CDR3 is made up of 15 amino acids. V dropped 6 bases and J dropped 5; count of bases not matched to a gene: 10. CDR3 sequence: CASRRQGMLDQPQHF. The CDR3, as DNA: TGTGCCAGCAGACGACAGGGAATGTTGGATCAGCCCCAGCATTTT.

At least ten counts were recorded for this clonotype. The V and J genes are TRBV7-2 and TRBJ2-7, with TRBD1 matching over 12 bases. This CDR3 is built from 17 residues. The ends lost 5 bases at V and 6 bases at J; junction bases unmatched: 14. CDR1 is SGHTA, CDR2 FQGNSA, per germline. The CDR3 DNA reads as TGTGCCAGCAGCCTAGAACGGGACAGGGGGCGCGTCGGCGAGCAGTACTTC. It codes for CASSLERDRGRVGEQYF.

The chain carries TRBV10-3 and TRBJ2-7, with D possibly matching TRBD2 (5 bases). Trimming stripped 10 bases from V and 3 bases from J, with 16 bases between. The CDR3 loop spans 13 amino acids. The germline V gene has CDR1 ENHRY and CDR2 SYGVKD. Here the CDR3 DNA reads TGTGCCAGTACTGATTCAGGAGGCTACGAGCAGTACTTC. Residues: CASTDSGGYEQYF.

There are many counts of this clonotype. The rearrangement links TRBV12-5 to TRBJ2-1; 9 nucleotides line up with TRBD1. This CDR3 contains 15 residues. J gave up 2 bases and V 5 bases, and 4 bases lay outside the gene matches. The germline V gene encodes CDR1 LGHNT and CDR2 FRNRAP. CDR3 protein: CASGPDRGPYNEQFF. CDR3 DNA: TGTGCTAGTGGTCCGGACAGGGGTCCCTACAATGAGCAGTTCTTC.

This chain joins TRBV24-1 and TRBJ1-2, with 11 bases that match TRBD1. This CDR3 has 17 amino acids. V was pared by 3 bases and J by 4 bases, with 9 bases of the junction left unmatched. Germline V gene sequence: CDR1 KGHDR, CDR2 SFDVKD. CDR3 bases: TGTGCCACCAGTGATGGCTCCGGGACAGGGGGTTTCTATGGCTACACCTTC. It translates to CATSDGSGTGGFYGYTF.

The chain combines TRBV4-2 with TRBJ2-5, with 8 bases identical to TRBD2. The germline V gene encodes CDR1 LGHNA and CDR2 YNFKEQ. Trimming cost V 4 bases and J 3 bases; bases outside gene matches: 10. This CDR3 region has 16 residues. CDR3 in amino acids: CASSPRVGGAEETQYF. For the CDR3, the DNA is TGTGCCAGCAGCCCCCGGGTCGGGGGGGCCGAAGAGACCCAGTACTTC.

This clonotype was recorded many times. The gene calls are TRBV27 and TRBJ2-3, with 7 nucleotides matching TRBD2. There are 13 residues in the CDR3. J gave up 7 bases and V 8 bases, and 9 bases lay outside the gene matches. CDR1 and CDR2 (germline): MNHEY, SMNVEV (reference sequence). CDR3 region: CASGEGRLNTQYF. In nucleotides, the CDR3 is TGTGCCAGCGGGGAGGGGAGGCTGAATACGCAGTATTTT.

This clonotype showed up many times. J is TRBJ2-7 and V is TRBV20-1; 8 nucleotides match TRBD1. The CDR3 runs to 12 residues. Trimming took 6 bases from V and 4 from J; bases not matched to a gene: 5. Germline CDR1 and CDR2: DFQATT and SNEGSKA (reference sequence). CDR3 in amino acids: CSANRGFYEQYF. The CDR3 DNA follows: TGCAGTGCCAACAGGGGGTTTTACGAGCAGTACTTC.

The sample holds many counts of this clonotype. This chain connects TRBV12-3 or TRBV12-4 to TRBJ2-3; a possible D gene is TRBD2 (6 bases). The ends were cut back, 5 bases at V and 4 bases at J, with 13 bases in the middle. The CDR3 is 14 amino acids. The CDR3 sequence is CASSGTWGADTQYF. CDR3 DNA sequence: TGTGCCAGCAGTGGGACTTGGGGGGCAGATACGCAGTATTTT.

V gene TRBV5-1 combines with J gene TRBJ1-3; D remains ambiguous. This CDR3 has 12 residues. CDR1 SGHRS and CDR2 YFSETQ come from the germline V gene. V gave up 7 bases and J gave up 0 bases, with 5 bases separating them. CDR3 in amino acids: CASSGSGNTIYF. For the CDR3, the DNA is TGCGCCAGCTCGGGCTCTGGAAACACCATATATTTT.

With respect to this clonotype: This probably arose from a read error, given a far larger clone one base away. The chain joins TRBV12-3 or TRBV12-4 to TRBJ1-1; no reliable D call. The V end lost 6 bases, the J end lost 3 bases, and 11 bases lay between the germline ends. The CDR3 covers 13 residues. The CDR3: CASRLTADTEAFF. The CDR3, as DNA: TGTGCCAGCAGATTAACAGCGGACACTGAAGCTTTCTTT.

Many counts were recorded for this clonotype. The chain uses TRBV3-1 and TRBJ2-5, with D perhaps TRBD1 or TRBD2 (6 bases each). In germline, CDR1 is LGHDT, CDR2 YNNKEL (reference sequence). The V gene lost 3 bases and the J gene lost 2 bases, with 22 bases spanning the gap. The CDR3 extends over 18 amino acids. In DNA, the CDR3 is TGTGCCAGCAGCCATGTGGGGGGACATACGTACCGACAAGAGACCCAGTACTTC. This encodes CASSHVGGHTYRQETQYF.

This clonotype occurred many times. The V and J genes are TRBV20-1 and TRBJ1-2, with 7 positions matching TRBD1. Looked up from germline, CDR1 is DFQATT and CDR2 is SNEGSKA (reference sequence). This CDR3 region has 14 residues. With 3 bases clipped from V and 4 bases from J, the junction kept 8 bases outside the gene matches. The CDR3 sequence is CSASEEGAGYGYTF. CDR3 DNA sequence: TGCAGTGCTAGTGAGGAGGGGGCGGGCTATGGCTACACCTTC.

The table lists this clonotype with a few counts. J is TRBJ1-2 and V is TRBV5-5, with a weak D call TRBD1 (5 bases). V lost 4 bases and J lost 8, with 18 bases in between. The CDR3 loop spans 14 amino acids. Germline-derived CDR1 and CDR2 are SGHKS and YYEKEE (reference sequence). The CDR3 is CASSDPGRPLGYTF. CDR3 coding DNA: TGTGCCAGCAGCGATCCGGGACGGCCCCTCGGCTACACCTTC. Together with reference TRBV5-5 and TRBJ1-2, the CDR3 gives the full variable domain: DAGVTQSPTHLIKTRGQQVTLRCSPISGHKSVSWYQQVLGQGPQFIFQYYEKEERGRGNFPDRFSARQFPNYSSELNVNALLLGDSALYLCASSDPGRPLGYTFGSGTRLTVV.

This clonotype was found many times. As DNA, the CDR3 is TGTGCCAGCAGTCCTACCGCAGGGTCCTACGAGCAGTACTTC. Translated, it gives CASSPTAGSYEQYF. The chain uses TRBV12-3 or TRBV12-4 and TRBJ2-7; D is perhaps TRBD1 (5 bases). Deletions cut 5 bases from V and 1 base from J, with 12 bases between. The CDR3 length is 14 residues.

This clonotype was recorded at least ten times. Germline and junction disagree at one end, which may indicate a read error. The chain has TRBV5-1 and TRBJ2-7, with D perhaps given as TRBD1 or TRBD2 (5 bases each). CDR1 is SGHRS and CDR2 is YFSETQ in the germline V gene. The CDR3 loop spans 14 amino acids. CDR3 loop: CASSSRGTTYEQYF. As DNA, the CDR3 is TGTGCCAGCAGCTCAAGAGGGACCACGTACGAGCAGTACTTC.

This clonotype was observed at least ten times. The J gene is TRBJ2-7, the V gene TRBV11-2, with 9 bases fitting TRBD1. V trimming: 5 bases; J trimming: 2 bases; junction bases outside the gene matches: 7. Germline CDR1 reads SGHAT; CDR2 reads FQNNGV. This CDR3 is 15 amino acids long. The CDR3 coding sequence is TGTGCCAGCAGCATCCCGGGACAGGGAGCCTACGAGCAGTACTTC. Residues: CASSIPGQGAYEQYF.

This clonotype was seen at least ten times. The chain uses TRBV5-1 and TRBJ1-1; D perhaps matches TRBD1 (5 bases). V dropped 2 bases and J dropped 4 bases, with 15 bases sitting between them. Germline lookup yields CDR1 SGHRS and CDR2 YFSETQ. The CDR3 is 15 amino acids. CDR3 loop: CASSFLSVGGTEAFF. DNA of the CDR3: TGCGCCAGCAGCTTCCTTAGTGTGGGGGGCACTGAAGCTTTCTTT.

In its sample, this clonotype was seen a few times. The rearrangement links TRBV15 to TRBJ2-1; tentatively, D is TRBD2 (5 bases). The CDR3 covers 14 residues. The ends were cut back, 0 bases at V and 3 bases at J, with 6 bases in the middle. Germline V gene data show CDR1 as LNHNV and CDR2 as YYDKDF (reference sequence). The CDR3 spells CATSRDGLYNEQFF. The CDR3 DNA reads TGTGCCACCAGCAGAGACGGACTCTACAATGAGCAGTTCTTC.

The chain uses TRBV18 and TRBJ2-3, with TRBD2 matching 12 bases. There are 15 residues in the CDR3. The J segment lost 10 bases and the V segment lost 0 bases, leaving 5 bases of the junction unmatched. Germline CDR1 reads KGHSH; CDR2 reads LQKENI. CDR3 in DNA: TGTGCCAGCTCACCACCCTGGACTAGCGGGAATTCGCAGTATTTT. Its protein product is CASSPPWTSGNSQYF.

The rearrangement links TRBV20-1 to TRBJ2-1; a weak D match, TRBD2 (7 bases). The V gene's germline CDR1 is DFQATT and CDR2 SNEGSKA (reference sequence). Trimming removed 5 bases at V and 2 bases at J, with 16 bases between. The CDR3 has 15 amino acids. CDR3 nucleotide sequence: TGCAGTGCTGGGGGGGGGGCGACCGCCTACAATGAGCAGTTCTTC. Its protein product is CSAGGGATAYNEQFF.

This clonotype has a handful of counts. This chain uses TRBV9 with TRBJ2-5, with TRBD1 matching over 7 bases. The trim removed 0 bases at V and 2 bases at J, leaving 4 bases unmatched. Germline CDR1 SGDLS, CDR2 YYNGEE. The CDR3 is 15 amino acids. For the CDR3, the DNA is TGTGCCAGCAGCGTAGCCGCAGGGGGTCAAGAGACCCAGTACTTC. Its protein is CASSVAAGGQETQYF.

This chain links TRBV7-2 with TRBJ2-7; 9 bases align to TRBD1. Per the germline V gene, CDR1 is SGHTA and CDR2 is FQGNSA. The V segment lost 6 bases and the J segment 3 bases; nucleotides outside the gene matches: 6. The CDR3 totals 14 residues. The CDR3 is CASRVTGGLYEQYF. CDR3 nucleotides: TGTGCCAGCAGGGTTACAGGGGGCCTCTACGAGCAGTACTTC.

In its sample, this clonotype was seen many times. The chain joins TRBV20-1 to TRBJ2-7; D might be TRBD1 (5 bases). The ends were cut back, 1 base at V and 3 bases at J, with 10 bases in the middle. This CDR3 has 13 amino acids. In germline, CDR1 is DFQATT, CDR2 SNEGSKA (reference sequence). The CDR3 region is CSARVRTSYEQYF. The DNA for the CDR3 is TGCAGTGCTAGAGTTCGGACAAGCTACGAGCAGTACTTC.

This clonotype has at least ten counts. Germline is not matched at one junction end, which may reflect a read error. The chain carries TRBV7-2 and TRBJ2-7; a weak D match, TRBD2 (6 bases). The germline V gene has CDR1 SGHTA and CDR2 FQGNSA. The CDR3 has 14 amino acids. In nucleotides, the CDR3 is TGCGCCAGCAGCCCCGGGACTCACTCCTACGAGCAGTACTTC. As protein: CASSPGTHSYEQYF.